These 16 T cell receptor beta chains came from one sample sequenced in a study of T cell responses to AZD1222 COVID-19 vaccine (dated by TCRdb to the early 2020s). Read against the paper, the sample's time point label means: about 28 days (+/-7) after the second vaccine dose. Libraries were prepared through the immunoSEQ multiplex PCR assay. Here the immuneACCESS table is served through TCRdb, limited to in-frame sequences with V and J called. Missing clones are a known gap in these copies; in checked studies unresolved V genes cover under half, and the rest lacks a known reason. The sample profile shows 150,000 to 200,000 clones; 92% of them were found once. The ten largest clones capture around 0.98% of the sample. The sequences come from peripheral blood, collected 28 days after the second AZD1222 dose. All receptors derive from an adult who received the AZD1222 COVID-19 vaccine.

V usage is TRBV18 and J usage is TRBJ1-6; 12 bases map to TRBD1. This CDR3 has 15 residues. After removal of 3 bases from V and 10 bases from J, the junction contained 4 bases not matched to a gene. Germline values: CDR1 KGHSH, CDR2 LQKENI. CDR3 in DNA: TGTGCCAGCTCACCCCGGGACAGGGGGCAATCACCCCTCCACTTT. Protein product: CASSPRDRGQSPLHF. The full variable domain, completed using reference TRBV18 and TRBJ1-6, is NAGVMQNPRHLVRRRGQEARLRCSPMKGHSHVYWYRQLPEEGLKFMVYLQKENIIDESGMPKERFSAEFPKEGPSILRIQQVVRGDSAAYFCASSPRDRGQSPLHFGNGTRLTVT.

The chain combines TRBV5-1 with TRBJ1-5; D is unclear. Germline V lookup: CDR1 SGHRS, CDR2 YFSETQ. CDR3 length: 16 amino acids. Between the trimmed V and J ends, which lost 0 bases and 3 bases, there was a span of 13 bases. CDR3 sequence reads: CASSLGVVENNQPQHF. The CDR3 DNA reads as TGCGCCAGCAGCTTGGGGGTAGTGGAGAACAATCAGCCCCAGCATTTT.

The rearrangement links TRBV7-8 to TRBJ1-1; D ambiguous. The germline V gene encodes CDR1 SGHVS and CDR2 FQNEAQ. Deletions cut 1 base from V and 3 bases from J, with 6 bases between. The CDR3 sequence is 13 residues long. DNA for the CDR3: TGTGCCAGCAGCTTAGGGCGCCACACTGAAGCTTTCTTT. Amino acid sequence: CASSLGRHTEAFF. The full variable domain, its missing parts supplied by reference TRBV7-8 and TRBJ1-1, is GAGVSQSPRYKVAKRGQDVALRCDPISGHVSLFWYQQALGQGPEFLTYFQNEAQLDKSGLPSDRFFAERPEGSVSTLKIQRTQQEDSAVYLCASSLGRHTEAFFGQGTRLTVV.

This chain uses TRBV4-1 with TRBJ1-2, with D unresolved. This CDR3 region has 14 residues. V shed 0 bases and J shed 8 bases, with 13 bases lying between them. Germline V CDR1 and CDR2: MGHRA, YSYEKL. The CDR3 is CASSQDTRVYGYTF. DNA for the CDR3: TGCGCCAGCAGCCAAGATACGAGGGTGTACGGCTACACCTTC.

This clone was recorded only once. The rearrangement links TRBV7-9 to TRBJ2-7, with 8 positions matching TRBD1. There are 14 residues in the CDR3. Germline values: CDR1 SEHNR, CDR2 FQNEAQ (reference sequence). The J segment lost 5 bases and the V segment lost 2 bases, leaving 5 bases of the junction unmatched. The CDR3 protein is CASSLQTGENEQYF. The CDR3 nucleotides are TGTGCCAGCAGCTTACAGACAGGGGAGAACGAGCAGTACTTC.

CDR3 region: CASSSDRTVQETQYF. DNA for the CDR3: TGTGCCAGCAGCTCAGACCGGACTGTACAAGAGACCCAGTACTTC. J is TRBJ2-5 and V is TRBV7-8; weak D call: TRBD2 (5 bases). The V end was cut by 4 bases, the J end by 2 bases, with 14 bases between. The CDR3 is 15 residues long. Germline CDR1 and CDR2: SGHVS and FQNEAQ.

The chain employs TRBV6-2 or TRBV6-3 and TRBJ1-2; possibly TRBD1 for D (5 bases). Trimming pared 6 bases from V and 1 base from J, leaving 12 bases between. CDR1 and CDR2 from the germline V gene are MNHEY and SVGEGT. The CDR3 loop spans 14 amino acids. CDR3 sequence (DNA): TGTGCCAGCAGCTGGGGCCATCTTAACTATGGCTACACCTTC. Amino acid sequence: CASSWGHLNYGYTF.

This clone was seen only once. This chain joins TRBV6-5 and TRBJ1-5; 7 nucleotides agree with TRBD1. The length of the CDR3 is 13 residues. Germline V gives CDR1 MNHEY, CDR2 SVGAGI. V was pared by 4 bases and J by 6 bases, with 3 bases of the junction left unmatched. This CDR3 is CASSSRGSQPQHF. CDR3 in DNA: TGTGCCAGCAGTTCCAGGGGGTCTCAGCCCCAGCATTTT.

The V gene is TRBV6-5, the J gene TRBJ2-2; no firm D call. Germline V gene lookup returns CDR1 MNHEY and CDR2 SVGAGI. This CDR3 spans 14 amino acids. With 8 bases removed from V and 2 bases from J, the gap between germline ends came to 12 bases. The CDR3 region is CASRPGLNTGELFF. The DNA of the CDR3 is TGTGCCAGCCGGCCCGGCCTTAACACCGGGGAGCTGTTTTTT.

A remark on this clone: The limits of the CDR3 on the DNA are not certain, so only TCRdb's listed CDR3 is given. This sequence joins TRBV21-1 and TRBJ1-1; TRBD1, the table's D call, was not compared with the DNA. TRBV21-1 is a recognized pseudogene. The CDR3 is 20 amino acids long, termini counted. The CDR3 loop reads CASSFAAGALRTALNTEAFF.

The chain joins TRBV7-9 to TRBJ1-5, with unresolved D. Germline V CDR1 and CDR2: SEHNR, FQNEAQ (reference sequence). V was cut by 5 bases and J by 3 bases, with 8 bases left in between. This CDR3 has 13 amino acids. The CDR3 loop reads CASSPEANQPQHF. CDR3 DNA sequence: TGTGCCAGCAGCCCTGAGGCCAATCAGCCCCAGCATTTT. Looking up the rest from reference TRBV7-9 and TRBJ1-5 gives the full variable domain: DTGVSQNPRHKITKRGQNVTFRCDPISEHNRLYWYRQTLGQGPEFLTYFQNEAQLEKSRLLSDRFSAERPKGSFSTLEIQRTEQGDSAMYLCASSPEANQPQHFGDGTRLSIL.

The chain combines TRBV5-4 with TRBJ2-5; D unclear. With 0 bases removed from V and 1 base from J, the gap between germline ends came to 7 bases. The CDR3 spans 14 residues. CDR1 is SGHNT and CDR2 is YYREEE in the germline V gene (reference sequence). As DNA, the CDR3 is TGTGCCAGCAGCTTGGATAGGTCCCAAGAGACCCAGTACTTC. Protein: CASSLDRSQETQYF.

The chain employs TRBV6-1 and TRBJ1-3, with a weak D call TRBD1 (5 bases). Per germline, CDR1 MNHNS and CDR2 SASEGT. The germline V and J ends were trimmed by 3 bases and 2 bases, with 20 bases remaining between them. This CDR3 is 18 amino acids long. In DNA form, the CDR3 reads TGTGCCAGCAGTGAGACCTTAGACAGCGGACTTCCTGGAAACACCATATATTTT. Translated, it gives CASSETLDSGLPGNTIYF.

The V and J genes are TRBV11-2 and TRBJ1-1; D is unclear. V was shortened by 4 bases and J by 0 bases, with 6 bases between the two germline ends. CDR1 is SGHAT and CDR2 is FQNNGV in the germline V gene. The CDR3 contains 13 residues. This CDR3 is CASSSQMNTEAFF. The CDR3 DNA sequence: TGTGCCAGCAGCTCCCAGATGAACACTGAAGCTTTCTTT.

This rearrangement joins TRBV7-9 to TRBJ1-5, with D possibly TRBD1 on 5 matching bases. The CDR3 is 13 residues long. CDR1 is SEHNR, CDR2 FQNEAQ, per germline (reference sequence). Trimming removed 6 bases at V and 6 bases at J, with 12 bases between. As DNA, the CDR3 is TGTGCCAGCAGTTGGGGGGTATCTCAGCCCCAGCATTTT. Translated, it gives CASSWGVSQPQHF. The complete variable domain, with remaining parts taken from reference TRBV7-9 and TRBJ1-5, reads DTGVSQNPRHKITKRGQNVTFRCDPISEHNRLYWYRQTLGQGPEFLTYFQNEAQLEKSRLLSDRFSAERPKGSFSTLEIQRTEQGDSAMYLCASSWGVSQPQHFGDGTRLSIL.

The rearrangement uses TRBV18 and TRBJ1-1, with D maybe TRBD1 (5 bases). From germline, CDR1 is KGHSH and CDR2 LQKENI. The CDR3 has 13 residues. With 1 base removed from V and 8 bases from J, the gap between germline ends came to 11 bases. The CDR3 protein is CASSPRDRAEAFF. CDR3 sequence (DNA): TGTGCCAGCTCACCACGCGACAGAGCAGAAGCTTTCTTT. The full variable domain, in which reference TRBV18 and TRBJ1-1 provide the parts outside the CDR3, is NAGVMQNPRHLVRRRGQEARLRCSPMKGHSHVYWYRQLPEEGLKFMVYLQKENIIDESGMPKERFSAEFPKEGPSILRIQQVVRGDSAAYFCASSPRDRAEAFFGQGTRLTVV.